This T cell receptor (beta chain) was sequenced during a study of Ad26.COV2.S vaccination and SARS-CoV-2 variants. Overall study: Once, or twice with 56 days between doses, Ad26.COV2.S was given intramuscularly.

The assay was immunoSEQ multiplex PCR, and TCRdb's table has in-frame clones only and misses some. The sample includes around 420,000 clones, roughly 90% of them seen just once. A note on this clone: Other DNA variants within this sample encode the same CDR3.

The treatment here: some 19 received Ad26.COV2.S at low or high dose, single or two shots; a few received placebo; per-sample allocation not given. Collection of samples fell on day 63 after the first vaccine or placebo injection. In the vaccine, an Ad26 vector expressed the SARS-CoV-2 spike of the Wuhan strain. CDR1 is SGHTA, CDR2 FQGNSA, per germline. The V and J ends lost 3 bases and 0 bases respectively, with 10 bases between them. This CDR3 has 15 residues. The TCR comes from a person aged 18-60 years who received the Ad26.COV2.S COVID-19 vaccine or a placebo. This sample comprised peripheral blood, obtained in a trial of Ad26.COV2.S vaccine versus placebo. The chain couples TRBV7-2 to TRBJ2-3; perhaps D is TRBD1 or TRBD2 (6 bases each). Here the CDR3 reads CASSLTGASTDTQYF. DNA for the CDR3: TGTGCCAGCAGCTTGACGGGGGCCAGCACAGATACGCAGTATTTT.